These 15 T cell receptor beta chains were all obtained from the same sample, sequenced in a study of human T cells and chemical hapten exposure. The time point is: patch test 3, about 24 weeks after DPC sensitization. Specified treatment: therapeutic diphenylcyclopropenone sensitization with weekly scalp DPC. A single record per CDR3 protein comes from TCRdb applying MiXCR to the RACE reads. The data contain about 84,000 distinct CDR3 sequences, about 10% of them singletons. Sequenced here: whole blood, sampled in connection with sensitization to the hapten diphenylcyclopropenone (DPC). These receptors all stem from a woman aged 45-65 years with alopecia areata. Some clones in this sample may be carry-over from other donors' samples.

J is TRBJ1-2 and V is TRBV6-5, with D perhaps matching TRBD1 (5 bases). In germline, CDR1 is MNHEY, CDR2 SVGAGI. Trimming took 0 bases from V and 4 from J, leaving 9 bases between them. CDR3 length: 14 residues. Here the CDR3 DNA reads TGTGCCAGCAGTTACTCTGGGGGGGGCTATGGCTACACCTTC. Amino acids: CASSYSGGGYGYTF.

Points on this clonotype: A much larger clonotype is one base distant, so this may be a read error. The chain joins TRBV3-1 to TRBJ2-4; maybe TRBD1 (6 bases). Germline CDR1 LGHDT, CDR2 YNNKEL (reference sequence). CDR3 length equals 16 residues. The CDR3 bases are TGTACCAGCAGCCAATCACAGGGTCAGGGCAAAAACATTCAGTACTTC. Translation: CTSSQSQGQGKNIQYF.

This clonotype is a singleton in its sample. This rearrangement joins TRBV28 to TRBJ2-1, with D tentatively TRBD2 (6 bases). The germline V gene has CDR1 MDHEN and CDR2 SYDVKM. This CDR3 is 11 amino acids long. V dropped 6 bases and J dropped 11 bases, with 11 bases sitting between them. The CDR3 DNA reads TGTGCCAGCAGGGACGGGACTCAGCAGTTCTTC. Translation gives CASRDGTQQFF.

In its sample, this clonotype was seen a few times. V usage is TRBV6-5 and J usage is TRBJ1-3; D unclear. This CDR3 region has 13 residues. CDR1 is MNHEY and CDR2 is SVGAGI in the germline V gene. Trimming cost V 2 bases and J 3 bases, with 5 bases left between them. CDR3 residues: CASSYSNGNTIYF. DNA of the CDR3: TGTGCCAGCAGTTACAGCAATGGAAACACCATATATTTT.

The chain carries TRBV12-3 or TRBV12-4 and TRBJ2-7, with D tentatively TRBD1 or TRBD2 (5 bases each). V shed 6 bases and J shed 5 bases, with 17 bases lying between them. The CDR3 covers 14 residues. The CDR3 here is CASSTGTPTNEQYF. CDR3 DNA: TGTGCCAGCAGCACCGGGACCCCAACCAACGAGCAGTACTTC.

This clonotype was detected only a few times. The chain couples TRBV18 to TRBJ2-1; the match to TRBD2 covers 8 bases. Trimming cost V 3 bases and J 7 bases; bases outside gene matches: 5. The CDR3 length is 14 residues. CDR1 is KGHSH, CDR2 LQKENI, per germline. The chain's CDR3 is CASSPPGTRNEQFF. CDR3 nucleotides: TGTGCCAGCTCACCCCCCGGGACTAGGAATGAGCAGTTCTTC.

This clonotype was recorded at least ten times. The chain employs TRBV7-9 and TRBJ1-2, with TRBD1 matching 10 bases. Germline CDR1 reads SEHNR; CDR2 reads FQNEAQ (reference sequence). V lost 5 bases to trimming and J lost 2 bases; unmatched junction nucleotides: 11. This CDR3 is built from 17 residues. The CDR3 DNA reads TGTGCCAGCAGCCCACCCTCCGGACAGGGGGAAAACTATGGCTACACCTTC. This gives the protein CASSPPSGQGENYGYTF.

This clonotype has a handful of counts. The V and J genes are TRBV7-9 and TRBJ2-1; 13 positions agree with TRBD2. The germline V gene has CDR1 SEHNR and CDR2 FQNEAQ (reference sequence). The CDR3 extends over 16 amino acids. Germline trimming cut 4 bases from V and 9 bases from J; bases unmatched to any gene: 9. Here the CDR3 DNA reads TGTGCCAGCAGCTACCCACTAGCGGGAGGGCCCGGTGAGCAGTTCTTC. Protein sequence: CASSYPLAGGPGEQFF.

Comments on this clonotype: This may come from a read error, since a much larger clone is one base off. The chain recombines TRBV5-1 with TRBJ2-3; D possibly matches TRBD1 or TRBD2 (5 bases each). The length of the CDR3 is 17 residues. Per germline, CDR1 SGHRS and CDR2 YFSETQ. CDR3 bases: TGCGCCAGCAGTTGGGGGATCGGGTTCGAAAGCACAAATACGCAGTATTTT. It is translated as CASSWGIGFESTNTQYF. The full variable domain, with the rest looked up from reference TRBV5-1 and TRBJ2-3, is KAGVTQTPRYLIKTRGQQVTLSCSPISGHRSVSWYQQTPGQGLQFLFEYFSETQRNKGNFPGRFSGRQFSNSRSEMNVSTLELGDSALYLCASSWGIGFESTNTQYFGPGTRLTVL.

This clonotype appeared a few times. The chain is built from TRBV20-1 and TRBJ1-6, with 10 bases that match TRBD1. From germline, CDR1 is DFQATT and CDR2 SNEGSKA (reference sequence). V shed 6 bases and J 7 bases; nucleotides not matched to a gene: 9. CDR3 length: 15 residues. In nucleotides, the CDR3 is TGCAGTGCATTACCAGACAGGGGGCGGAATTCACCCCTCCACTTT. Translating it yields CSALPDRGRNSPLHF.

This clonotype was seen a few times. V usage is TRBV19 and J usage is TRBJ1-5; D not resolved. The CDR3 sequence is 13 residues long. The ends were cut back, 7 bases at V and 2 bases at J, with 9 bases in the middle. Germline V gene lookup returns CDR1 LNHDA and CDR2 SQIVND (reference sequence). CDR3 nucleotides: TGTGCCAGTATGTCGGGCGGCAATCAGCCCCAGCATTTT. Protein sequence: CASMSGGNQPQHF. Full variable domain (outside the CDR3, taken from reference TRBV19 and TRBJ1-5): DGGITQSPKYLFRKEGQNVTLSCEQNLNHDAMYWYRQDPGQGLRLIYYSQIVNDFQKGDIAEGYSVSREKKESFPLTVTSAQKNPTAFYLCASMSGGNQPQHFGDGTRLSIL.

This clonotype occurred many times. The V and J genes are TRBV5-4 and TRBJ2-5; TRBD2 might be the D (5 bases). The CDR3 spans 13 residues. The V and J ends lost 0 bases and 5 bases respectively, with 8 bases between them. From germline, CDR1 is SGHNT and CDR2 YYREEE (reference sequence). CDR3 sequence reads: CASSLVSGETQYF. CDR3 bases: TGTGCCAGCAGCTTGGTTTCGGGGGAGACCCAGTACTTC.

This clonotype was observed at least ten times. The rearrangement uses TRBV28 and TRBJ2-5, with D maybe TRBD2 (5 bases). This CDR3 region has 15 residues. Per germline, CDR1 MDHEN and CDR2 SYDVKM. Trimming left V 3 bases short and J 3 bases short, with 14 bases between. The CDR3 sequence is CASSFWTPTEETQYF. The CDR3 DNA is TGTGCCAGCAGTTTCTGGACTCCCACTGAAGAGACCCAGTACTTC.

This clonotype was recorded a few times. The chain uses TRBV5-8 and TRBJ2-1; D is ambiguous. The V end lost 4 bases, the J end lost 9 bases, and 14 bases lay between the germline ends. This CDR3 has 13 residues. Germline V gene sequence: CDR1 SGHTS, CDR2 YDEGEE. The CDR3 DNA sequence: TGTGCCAGCAGCCGCCCTTTGGCTGGTGAGCAGTTCTTC. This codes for CASSRPLAGEQFF.

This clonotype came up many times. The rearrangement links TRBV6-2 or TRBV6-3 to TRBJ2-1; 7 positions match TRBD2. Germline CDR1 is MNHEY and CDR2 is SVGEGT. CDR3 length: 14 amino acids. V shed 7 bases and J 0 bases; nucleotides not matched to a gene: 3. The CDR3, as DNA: TGTGCCAGCACGGGGGGTTCCTCCTACAATGAGCAGTTCTTC. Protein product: CASTGGSSYNEQFF.